Shown below are 15 T cell receptor beta chains from a single sample sequenced in a study of technical replicates of blood from a few donors. Here immunoSEQ multiplex PCR was the method, and the copy in TCRdb shows in-frame clones only, minus some. In the table there are nearly 80,000 clones, 90% to 95% of which are singletons. What was sequenced was T cells isolated from PBMCs. All receptors derive from a human donor in good health.

The rearrangement uses TRBV15 and TRBJ2-2; 7 nucleotides agree with TRBD2. Germline lookup yields CDR1 LNHNV and CDR2 YYDKDF (reference sequence). This CDR3 has 17 residues. The ends lost 0 bases at V and 6 bases at J; junction bases unmatched: 10. The CDR3 coding sequence is TGTGCCACCAGCAGAGATTCAGGACTAGTGCACCCCGGGGAGCTGTTTTTT. It is translated as CATSRDSGLVHPGELFF.

The rearrangement links TRBV4-2 to TRBJ2-7; weak D call: TRBD2 (5 bases). The CDR3 totals 16 residues. Trimming stripped 0 bases from V and 0 bases from J, with 12 bases between. In germline, CDR1 is LGHNA, CDR2 YNFKEQ. CDR3 nucleotides: TGTGCCAGCAGCCAAGAGACAAGCGGAAACTCCTACGAGCAGTACTTC. It is translated as CASSQETSGNSYEQYF.

This chain connects TRBV9 to TRBJ2-1; TRBD1 matches at 7 bases. The CDR3 has 15 amino acids. J gave up 5 bases and V 1 base, and 6 bases lay outside the gene matches. Germline CDR1 reads SGDLS; CDR2 reads YYNGEE. As DNA, the CDR3 is TGTGCCAGCAGCGTAACGGACAGGCCGAACAATGAGCAGTTCTTC. The encoded protein is CASSVTDRPNNEQFF.

The CDR3 is CASSESSYYGYTF. As DNA, the CDR3 is TGTGCCAGCAGTGAATCGAGTTACTATGGCTACACCTTC. The V gene is TRBV2, the J gene TRBJ1-2; D not certain. CDR3 length: 13 residues. Germline values: CDR1 SNHLY, CDR2 FYNNEI. The V end was cut by 2 bases, the J end by 3 bases, with 7 bases between.

The chain joins TRBV7-3 to TRBJ1-1; 9 nucleotides agree with TRBD1. Trimming at V came to 2 bases and at J to 9 bases, leaving 4 bases not matched to a gene. Per the germline V gene, CDR1 is SGHTA and CDR2 is FQGTGA. The CDR3 length is 13 residues. The CDR3 loop is CASSLPGTGQAFF. CDR3 nucleotide sequence: TGTGCCAGCAGCTTACCCGGGACAGGGCAAGCTTTCTTT.

The rearrangement joins TRBV6-5 to TRBJ2-1, with D possibly being TRBD2 (6 bases). The length of the CDR3 is 15 residues. Germline CDR1 is MNHEY and CDR2 is SVGAGI. Trimming shortened V by 2 bases and J by 3 bases, and 11 bases separated the two germline ends. In nucleotides, the CDR3 is TGTGCCAGCAGTTACGCGGGGTCGTTCTACAATGAGCAGTTCTTC. It is translated as CASSYAGSFYNEQFF.

The chain links TRBV19 to TRBJ2-2; 8 nucleotides align to TRBD2. Losses at the gene ends were 7 bases for V and 8 bases for J; bases not matched to a gene: 6. This CDR3 spans 13 amino acids. CDR1 LNHDA and CDR2 SQIVND come from the germline V gene (reference sequence). The DNA for the CDR3 is TGTGCCAGTACCGACCGGGAGGGTGGGGAGCTGTTTTTT. It yields the protein CASTDREGGELFF.

The chain links TRBV18 to TRBJ1-3; the D is unclear. Germline assignment: CDR1 KGHSH and CDR2 LQKENI. The CDR3 has 16 residues. V was trimmed by 4 bases and J by 0 bases, leaving 13 bases between them. This chain's CDR3 is CASSLSGSTSGNTIYF. In nucleotides, the CDR3 is TGTGCCAGCTCACTTTCGGGATCTACCTCTGGAAACACCATATATTTT.

The V and J genes are TRBV29-1 and TRBJ2-7; no definite D call. Germline V gives CDR1 SQVTM, CDR2 ANQGSEA. Trimming pared 0 bases from V and 5 bases from J, leaving 8 bases between. The CDR3 loop spans 12 amino acids. CDR3 nucleotides: TGCAGCGTTGAAGATCTAGGCAACGAGCAGTACTTC. It encodes CSVEDLGNEQYF.

CDR3 sequence: CASSLDSPDTKVSGNTIYF. Written as DNA, the CDR3 is TGTGCCAGCAGCCTTGACAGTCCTGACACCAAAGTCTCTGGAAACACCATATATTTT. This chain links TRBV7-9 with TRBJ1-3, with a tentative D call TRBD1 (5 bases). This CDR3 has 19 amino acids. CDR1 SEHNR and CDR2 FQNEAQ come from the germline V gene (reference sequence). V was cut by 5 bases and J by 0 bases, with 23 bases left in between.

V usage is TRBV9 and J usage is TRBJ1-2; 11 nucleotides match TRBD1. Per the germline V gene, CDR1 is SGDLS and CDR2 is YYNGEE. The V gene end was trimmed by 0 bases and the J gene end by 4 bases; junction bases not matched to a gene: 5. This CDR3 is 16 amino acids long. The CDR3 is CASSVEGDRGAYGYTF. CDR3 DNA sequence: TGTGCCAGCAGCGTAGAGGGGGACAGGGGGGCCTATGGCTACACCTTC.

V and J are TRBV6-5 and TRBJ2-1, with 11 bases that match TRBD2. There are 14 residues in the CDR3. Trimming removed 7 bases from V and 6 bases from J; junction bases left unmatched: 5. In germline, CDR1 is MNHEY, CDR2 SVGAGI. The CDR3 sequence: CASTPGLAANEQFF. The CDR3 coding sequence is TGTGCCAGCACCCCGGGACTAGCGGCCAATGAGCAGTTCTTC.

This rearrangement joins TRBV5-1 to TRBJ1-2; 8 bases are shared with TRBD1. V shed 0 bases and J 4 bases; nucleotides not matched to a gene: 8. The CDR3 has 16 residues. Germline CDR1 and CDR2: SGHRS and YFSETQ. The DNA for the CDR3 is TGCGCCAGCAGCTTGGCCGGGACAGGCGATTTCTATGGCTACACCTTC. It is translated as CASSLAGTGDFYGYTF.

The V and J genes are TRBV7-9 and TRBJ2-3; 9 nucleotides match TRBD1. The ends lost 3 bases at V and 2 bases at J; junction bases unmatched: 12. In germline, CDR1 is SEHNR, CDR2 FQNEAQ (reference sequence). The CDR3 has 18 amino acids. CDR3 in DNA: TGTGCCAGCAGCTTCCTAAAGGGACAGGGTTCGTTCACAGATACGCAGTATTTT. Translating it yields CASSFLKGQGSFTDTQYF.

The V and J genes are TRBV4-1 and TRBJ2-7; a possible D gene is TRBD2 (6 bases). The V gene lost 1 base and the J gene lost 6 bases, with 13 bases spanning the gap. The germline gives CDR1 MGHRA, CDR2 YSYEKL. This CDR3 is built from 14 residues. The DNA of the CDR3 is TGCGCCAGCAGCCAAGGGGCGGGAACATCCGAGCAGTACTTC. It encodes CASSQGAGTSEQYF.